This is a list of T cell receptor beta chains from one sample in a study of blood T cells in healthy people across ages. MiXCR, applied by TCRdb to the 5' RACE reads, yields one record per CDR3 protein. The sample shows approximately 800,000 distinct CDR3 sequences, roughly 25% of them seen only once. The data also belong to a second study, concerning T cells of mothers and their children.

Sequenced input: blood. The receptors come from a boy aged 5-17 years in good health. CDR3s include the opening cysteine and the closing phenylalanine or tryptophan. D genes are given only for firm matches. For some rows the clone size is stated as once, few or many, or as a class when expanded; others skip it.

j_gene: TRBJ2-2; abundance: .; v_gene: TRBV5-1; d_gene: TRBD2; CDR3aa: CASSPGGGTSRKNTGELFF; CDR3nt: TGCGCCAGCAGTCCCGGGGGGGGCACCTCCCGAAAGAACACCGGGGAGCTGTTTTTT
j_gene: TRBJ2-7; abundance: .; v_gene: TRBV7-9; d_gene: .; CDR3aa: CASSLAASGEQYF; CDR3nt: TGTGCCAGCAGCTTAGCAGCCTCGGGCGAGCAGTACTTC
j_gene: TRBJ1-5; abundance: few; v_gene: TRBV11-2; d_gene: .; CDR3aa: CASSPSTSNQPQHF; CDR3nt: TGTGCCAGCAGCCCGAGTACCAGCAATCAGCCCCAGCATTTT
j_gene: TRBJ1-4; abundance: few; v_gene: TRBV29-1; d_gene: .; CDR3aa: CSVEEIAGIGEKLFF; CDR3nt: TGCAGCGTTGAAGAGATAGCAGGAATAGGGGAAAAACTGTTTTTT
j_gene: TRBJ2-6; abundance: .; v_gene: TRBV9; d_gene: .; CDR3aa: CASSVESGASSGANVLTF; CDR3nt: TGTGCCAGCAGCGTCGAGTCGGGGGCCTCCTCTGGGGCCAACGTCCTGACTTTC
j_gene: TRBJ1-2; abundance: .; v_gene: TRBV9; d_gene: .; CDR3aa: CASSVGAEGSYGYTF; CDR3nt: TGTGCCAGCAGCGTAGGGGCGGAGGGGTCCTATGGCTACACCTTC
j_gene: TRBJ2-5; abundance: few; v_gene: TRBV5-1; d_gene: TRBD2; CDR3aa: CASRRQAGDQQETQYF; CDR3nt: TGCGCCAGCAGAAGGCAAGCGGGGGACCAACAAGAGACCCAGTACTTC
j_gene: TRBJ2-3; abundance: few; v_gene: TRBV5-1; d_gene: .; CDR3aa: CASSLEAPLGDTQYF; CDR3nt: TGCGCCAGCAGCTTGGAAGCCCCTCTCGGGGATACGCAGTATTTT
j_gene: TRBJ2-1; abundance: .; v_gene: TRBV10-2; d_gene: TRBD2; CDR3aa: CASSGGGYNEQFF; CDR3nt: TGCGCCAGCAGCGGGGGGGGCTACAATGAGCAGTTCTTC
j_gene: TRBJ1-3; abundance: .; v_gene: TRBV4-1; d_gene: .; CDR3aa: CASSDPGAGNTIYF; CDR3nt: TGCGCCAGCAGCGACCCAGGGGCTGGAAACACCATATATTTT
j_gene: TRBJ2-5; abundance: many; v_gene: TRBV27; d_gene: .; CDR3aa: CASSSSVGTQYF; CDR3nt: TGTGCCAGCAGTTCTTCCGTAGGGACCCAGTACTTC
j_gene: TRBJ1-5; abundance: few; v_gene: TRBV20-1; d_gene: .; CDR3aa: CSARDYSNQPQHF; CDR3nt: TGCAGTGCTAGGGATTATAGCAATCAGCCCCAGCATTTT
j_gene: TRBJ1-4; abundance: few; v_gene: TRBV27; d_gene: TRBD1; CDR3aa: CASSLLGQGNEKLFF; CDR3nt: TGTGCCAGCAGTTTATTGGGACAGGGAAATGAAAAACTGTTTTTT
j_gene: TRBJ2-1; abundance: .; v_gene: TRBV20-1; d_gene: .; CDR3aa: CSARPTGRYNEQFF; CDR3nt: TGCAGTGCTAGACCCACTGGACGGTATAATGAGCAGTTCTTC
j_gene: TRBJ2-6; abundance: .; v_gene: TRBV2; d_gene: TRBD2; CDR3aa: CASRRGGGDLSGANVLTF; CDR3nt: TGTGCCAGCAGGCGGGGCGGGGGAGACCTATCTGGGGCCAACGTCCTGACTTTC
j_gene: TRBJ2-5; abundance: few; v_gene: TRBV7-9; d_gene: .; CDR3aa: CASSPRTGVQETQYF; CDR3nt: TGTGCCAGCAGCCCCAGAACCGGGGTCCAAGAGACCCAGTACTTC
j_gene: TRBJ2-5; abundance: .; v_gene: TRBV9; d_gene: TRBD1; CDR3aa: CASSVSLTGPLKTQYF; CDR3nt: TGTGCCAGCAGCGTATCCCTGACAGGGCCTTTGAAGACCCAGTACTTC
j_gene: TRBJ2-5; abundance: .; v_gene: TRBV6-5; d_gene: .; CDR3aa: CASSSTSDGTKEQYF; CDR3nt: TGTGCCAGCAGTAGTACGTCGGACGGAACAAAGGAGCAGTACTTC
j_gene: TRBJ2-7; abundance: .; v_gene: TRBV12-3/TRBV12-4; d_gene: .; CDR3aa: CASSEGTSTYEQYF; CDR3nt: TGTGCCAGCAGTGAGGGGACCTCAACCTACGAGCAGTACTTC
j_gene: TRBJ1-4; abundance: .; v_gene: TRBV2; d_gene: .; CDR3aa: CASRVRGGWEKLFF; CDR3nt: TGTGCCAGCAGAGTACGGGGTGGTTGGGAAAAACTGTTTTTT
j_gene: TRBJ2-4; abundance: .; v_gene: TRBV6-5; d_gene: .; CDR3aa: CASSSLEAKNIQSF; CDR3nt: TGTGCCAGCAGCTCTCTGGAAGCCAAAAACATTCAGTCCTTC
j_gene: TRBJ1-2; abundance: once; v_gene: TRBV5-1; d_gene: .; CDR3aa: CASSYTGAYGYTF; CDR3nt: TGCGCCAGCAGCTACACCGGGGCCTATGGCTACACCTTC
j_gene: TRBJ1-5; abundance: .; v_gene: TRBV7-3; d_gene: .; CDR3aa: CASSLRIYSNQPQHF; CDR3nt: TGTGCCAGCAGCTTAAGGATCTATAGCAATCAGCCCCAGCATTTT
j_gene: TRBJ2-3; abundance: few; v_gene: TRBV20-1; d_gene: .; CDR3aa: CSADRDSTDTQYF; CDR3nt: TGCAGTGCCGACCGGGACAGCACAGATACGCAGTATTTT
j_gene: TRBJ2-1; abundance: .; v_gene: TRBV28; d_gene: .; CDR3aa: CASSFLRDAAYNEQFF; CDR3nt: TGTGCCAGCAGTTTCCTCAGGGACGCCGCCTACAATGAGCAGTTCTTC
j_gene: TRBJ1-5; abundance: .; v_gene: TRBV12-3/TRBV12-4; d_gene: .; CDR3aa: CASSQTTDQPQHF; CDR3nt: TGTGCCAGCAGTCAAACGACCGATCAGCCCCAGCATTTT
j_gene: TRBJ2-2; abundance: .; v_gene: TRBV5-4; d_gene: .; CDR3aa: CASSSQLTGLGTGELFF; CDR3nt: TGTGCCAGCAGCTCTCAATTAACAGGGCTTGGCACCGGGGAGCTGTTTTTT
j_gene: TRBJ1-1; abundance: .; v_gene: TRBV20-1; d_gene: .; CDR3aa: CSARGKTEAFF; CDR3nt: TGCAGTGCTAGGGGGAAAACTGAAGCTTTCTTT
j_gene: TRBJ2-3; abundance: .; v_gene: TRBV24-1; d_gene: .; CDR3aa: CATSDPADYPDTQYF; CDR3nt: TGTGCCACCAGTGATCCCGCGGACTACCCAGATACGCAGTATTTT
j_gene: TRBJ2-1; abundance: few; v_gene: TRBV7-3; d_gene: TRBD2; CDR3aa: CASSPRKVLAGGPVNEQFF; CDR3nt: TGTGCCAGCAGCCCCCGGAAGGTACTAGCGGGGGGCCCAGTCAATGAGCAGTTCTTC
j_gene: TRBJ1-5; abundance: few; v_gene: TRBV6-2/TRBV6-3; d_gene: .; CDR3aa: CASSKGLSNQPQHF; CDR3nt: TGTGCCAGCAGCAAGGGGTTGAGCAATCAGCCCCAGCATTTT
j_gene: TRBJ1-4; abundance: few; v_gene: TRBV5-1; d_gene: .; CDR3aa: CASSLFGENEKLFF; CDR3nt: TGCGCCAGCAGCTTGTTTGGGGAGAATGAAAAACTGTTTTTT
j_gene: TRBJ2-5; abundance: few; v_gene: TRBV18; d_gene: .; CDR3aa: CASSLRRTEETQYF; CDR3nt: TGTGCCAGCTCACTCAGAAGGACAGAAGAGACCCAGTACTTC
j_gene: TRBJ1-6; abundance: few; v_gene: TRBV7-3; d_gene: .; CDR3aa: CASSPGGPTNSPLHF; CDR3nt: TGTGCCAGCAGCCCGGGGGGACCTACGAATTCACCCCTCCACTTT
j_gene: TRBJ1-1; abundance: .; v_gene: TRBV20-1; d_gene: TRBD1; CDR3aa: CSAEGDRDTEAFF; CDR3nt: TGCAGTGCCGAGGGGGACAGAGACACTGAAGCTTTCTTT
j_gene: TRBJ1-3; abundance: .; v_gene: TRBV6-1; d_gene: TRBD1; CDR3aa: CATGQGLSGNTIYF; CDR3nt: TGTGCCACCGGACAGGGTCTCTCTGGAAACACCATATATTTT
j_gene: TRBJ2-2; abundance: .; v_gene: TRBV4-1; d_gene: .; CDR3aa: CASSQEILAGALSGAGELFF; CDR3nt: TGCGCCAGCAGCCAAGAAATCCTGGCGGGGGCCCTATCTGGGGCCGGGGAGCTGTTTTTT
j_gene: TRBJ2-5; abundance: few; v_gene: TRBV5-1; d_gene: .; CDR3aa: CASSFGPGKETQYF; CDR3nt: TGCGCCAGCAGCTTCGGTCCAGGGAAAGAGACCCAGTACTTC
j_gene: TRBJ2-2; abundance: .; v_gene: TRBV2; d_gene: .; CDR3aa: CASMGQVNTGELFF; CDR3nt: TGTGCCAGCATGGGGCAGGTGAACACCGGGGAGCTGTTTTTT
j_gene: TRBJ1-2; abundance: .; v_gene: TRBV10-3; d_gene: TRBD1; CDR3aa: CAISGQGARGNYGYTF; CDR3nt: TGTGCCATCTCTGGACAGGGGGCTAGAGGCAACTATGGCTACACCTTC
j_gene: TRBJ2-1; abundance: many; v_gene: TRBV20-1; d_gene: TRBD2; CDR3aa: CSADGLAGSNEQFF; CDR3nt: TGCAGTGCCGATGGACTAGCGGGGTCCAATGAGCAGTTCTTC
j_gene: TRBJ1-6; abundance: .; v_gene: TRBV9; d_gene: .; CDR3aa: CASSVADRDNSPLHF; CDR3nt: TGTGCCAGCAGCGTAGCTGACAGAGATAATTCACCCCTCCACTTT
j_gene: TRBJ2-7; abundance: few; v_gene: TRBV27; d_gene: .; CDR3aa: CASSPNLRVSYEQYF; CDR3nt: TGTGCCAGCAGTCCCAACCTCAGGGTATCCTACGAGCAGTACTTC
j_gene: TRBJ2-7; abundance: few; v_gene: TRBV29-1; d_gene: TRBD1; CDR3aa: CSVEGDRGRSHEQYF; CDR3nt: TGCAGCGTTGAAGGGGACAGGGGGCGTTCCCACGAGCAGTACTTC
j_gene: TRBJ2-5; abundance: many; v_gene: TRBV2; d_gene: .; CDR3aa: CASGPGPETQYF; CDR3nt: TGTGCCAGCGGCCCAGGTCCCGAAACCCAGTACTTC
j_gene: TRBJ2-7; abundance: .; v_gene: TRBV9; d_gene: .; CDR3aa: CASSVGVRVDEQYF; CDR3nt: TGTGCCAGCAGCGTAGGAGTCAGGGTGGACGAGCAGTACTTC
j_gene: TRBJ2-7; abundance: .; v_gene: TRBV12-3/TRBV12-4; d_gene: .; CDR3aa: CASSFGKTYEQYF; CDR3nt: TGTGCCAGCAGTTTCGGGAAGACCTACGAGCAGTACTTC
j_gene: TRBJ2-7; abundance: few; v_gene: TRBV4-1; d_gene: .; CDR3aa: CASSQVQAELSYEQYF; CDR3nt: TGCGCCAGCAGCCAGGTACAGGCTGAGTTATCCTACGAGCAGTACTTC
j_gene: TRBJ2-7; abundance: .; v_gene: TRBV29-1; d_gene: TRBD2; CDR3aa: CSVETSGGAYEQYF; CDR3nt: TGCAGCGTTGAAACTAGCGGGGGGGCCTACGAGCAGTACTTC
j_gene: TRBJ2-1; abundance: few; v_gene: TRBV20-1; d_gene: .; CDR3aa: CSFPRTEIDNEQFF; CDR3nt: TGCAGTTTCCCCCGGACGGAGATCGACAATGAGCAGTTCTTC
j_gene: TRBJ1-2; abundance: few; v_gene: TRBV12-3/TRBV12-4; d_gene: .; CDR3aa: CASSFIRDYGYTF; CDR3nt: TGTGCCAGCAGTTTTATTAGGGACTATGGCTACACCTTC
j_gene: TRBJ2-5; abundance: .; v_gene: TRBV5-1; d_gene: TRBD2; CDR3aa: CASTKTAGEKETQYF; CDR3nt: TGCGCCAGCACGAAAACGGCGGGGGAAAAAGAGACCCAGTACTTC
j_gene: TRBJ2-1; abundance: .; v_gene: TRBV11-2; d_gene: TRBD2; CDR3aa: CASSLLGLAGGYEQFF; CDR3nt: TGTGCCAGCAGCTTACTAGGACTAGCGGGGGGGTATGAGCAGTTCTTC
j_gene: TRBJ2-7; abundance: few; v_gene: TRBV5-1; d_gene: TRBD1; CDR3aa: CASSLGDRASYEQYF; CDR3nt: TGTGCCAGCAGTTTAGGGGACAGGGCTTCCTACGAGCAGTACTTC
j_gene: TRBJ2-5; abundance: many; v_gene: TRBV7-9; d_gene: TRBD2; CDR3aa: CASSSRLAQETQYF; CDR3nt: TGTGCCAGCAGCTCCCGACTAGCGCAAGAGACCCAGTACTTC